This record concerns one T cell receptor (beta chain) sequence. Those enrolled in Seattle joined during active infection and were followed longitudinally afterward. The source of the sample is a study of blood T cell repertoires in COVID-19. Study background: Samples taken during acute and convalescent COVID-19 were collected in the United States, Italy and Spain. T cells, B-cell-depleted T cells, or PBMCs supplied cDNA or gDNA.

In the authors' workflow: Counts of nucleated cells, estimated from reference gene primer amplification, were obtained. Sequencing used immunoSEQ multiplex PCR; TCRdb keeps in-frame clones, though not all of them. V and J calls and clone size are copied from that table; D and trimming were computed from the DNA. This table holds 300,000 to 400,000 clones, approximately 86% found once. V dropped 5 bases and J dropped 10 bases, with 15 bases sitting between them. The CDR3 consists of 13 residues. Per germline, CDR1 GTSNPN and CDR2 SVGIG (reference sequence). Sequencing was done on a sample of peripheral blood. The rearrangement uses TRBV30 and TRBJ1-6; D remains unclear. This TCR was sampled from a woman aged 60-75 years with COVID-19, enrolled during active disease. The CDR3 DNA reads TGTGCCTGGGGCCAGGCCGCAAGATCACCCCTCCACTTT. Translating gives CAWGQAARSPLHF.